This entry concerns a single TCR beta chain. Its matching antigen is unknown. Here immunoSEQ multiplex PCR was the method, and the copy in TCRdb shows in-frame clones only, minus some. The sample lists tens of thousands of clones, roughly 93% occurring once. This specimen comes from a study of cytomegalovirus exposure and HLA in healthy donors. General observations from the study: Reportedly, diagnosis of cytomegalovirus status by the classifier showed high specificity and sensitivity.

This CDR3 is 13 amino acids long. Germline trimming cut 4 bases from V and 3 bases from J; bases unmatched to any gene: 3. In germline, CDR1 is ENHRY, CDR2 SYGVKD. This TCR came from a young man in good health and CMV-seronegative. The V call is TRBV10-3, the J call TRBJ2-7, with TRBD1 matching 7 bases. The specimen sequenced was PBMCs. Here the CDR3 DNA reads TGTGCCATCAGTGCATCAGGGGGCTACGAGCAGTACTTC. Translation gives CAISASGGYEQYF.